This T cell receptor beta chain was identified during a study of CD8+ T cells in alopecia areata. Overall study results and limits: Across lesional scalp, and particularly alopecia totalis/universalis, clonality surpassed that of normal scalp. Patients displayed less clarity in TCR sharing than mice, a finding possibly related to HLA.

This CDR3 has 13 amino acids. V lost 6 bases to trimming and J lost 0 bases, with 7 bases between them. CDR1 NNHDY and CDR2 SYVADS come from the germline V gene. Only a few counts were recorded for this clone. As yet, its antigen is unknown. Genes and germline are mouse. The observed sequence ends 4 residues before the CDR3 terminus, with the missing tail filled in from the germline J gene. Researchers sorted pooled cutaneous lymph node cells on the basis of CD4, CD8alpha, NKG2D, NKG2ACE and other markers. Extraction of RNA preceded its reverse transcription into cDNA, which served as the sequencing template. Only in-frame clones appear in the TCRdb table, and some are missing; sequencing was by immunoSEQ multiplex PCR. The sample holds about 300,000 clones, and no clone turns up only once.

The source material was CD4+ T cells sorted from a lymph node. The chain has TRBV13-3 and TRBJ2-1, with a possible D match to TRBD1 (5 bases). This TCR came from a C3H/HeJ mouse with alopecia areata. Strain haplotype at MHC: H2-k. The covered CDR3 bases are TGTGCCAGCAAGACAGTTAACTATGCT. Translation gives CASKTVNYA. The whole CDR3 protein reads CASKTVNYAEQFF.